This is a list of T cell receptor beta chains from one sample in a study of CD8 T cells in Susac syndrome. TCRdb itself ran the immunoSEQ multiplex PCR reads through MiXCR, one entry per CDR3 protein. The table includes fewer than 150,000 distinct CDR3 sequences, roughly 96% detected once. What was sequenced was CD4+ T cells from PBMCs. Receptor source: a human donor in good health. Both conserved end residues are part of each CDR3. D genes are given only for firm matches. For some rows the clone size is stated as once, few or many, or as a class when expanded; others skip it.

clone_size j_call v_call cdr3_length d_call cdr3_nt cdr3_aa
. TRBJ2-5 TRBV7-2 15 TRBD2 TGTGCCAGCAGCAGCGGGGGGCAGCGCTTTGAGACCCAGTACTTC CASSSGGQRFETQYF
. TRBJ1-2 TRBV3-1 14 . TGTGCCAGCAGCCAAGATGGGGGGGGCTATGGCTACACCTTC CASSQDGGGYGYTF
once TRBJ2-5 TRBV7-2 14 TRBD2 TGTGCCAGCAGCCAGGACCGCCGGGGGGGGGCCCAGTACTTC CASSQDRRGGAQYF
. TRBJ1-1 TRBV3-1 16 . TGTGCCAGCAGCCGGGGACGGTCAGAACTGAACACTGAAGCTTTCTTT CASSRGRSELNTEAFF
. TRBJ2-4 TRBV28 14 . TGTGCCAGCAGTTTATCCGGGGCCAAAAACATTCAGTACTTC CASSLSGAKNIQYF
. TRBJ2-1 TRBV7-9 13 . TGTGCCAGCACCCCAGGGGGGGCTGGCTGGCAGTTCTTC CASTPGGAGWQFF
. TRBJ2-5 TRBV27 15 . TGTGCCAGCAGTTTATCCCCGACAGGCCAAGAGACCCAGTACTTC CASSLSPTGQETQYF
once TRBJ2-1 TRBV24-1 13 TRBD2 TGTGCCACCCGGACTAGCGGGAGTGATGAGCAGTTCTTC CATRTSGSDEQFF
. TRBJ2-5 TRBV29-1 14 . TGCAGCGTTCAATCGGACATGGCCCAAGAGACCCAGTACTTC CSVQSDMAQETQYF
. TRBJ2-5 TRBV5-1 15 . TGCGCCAGCAGCCAGGGACAAGGACCCCAAGAGACCCAGTACTTC CASSQGQGPQETQYF
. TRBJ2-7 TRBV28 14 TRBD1 TGTGCCAGCAGGACGGACAGGTCTACCTACGAGCAGTACTTC CASRTDRSTYEQYF
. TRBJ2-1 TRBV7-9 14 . TGTGCCAGCAGCTTAGTCCCCGGGTACAATGAGCAGTTCTTC CASSLVPGYNEQFF
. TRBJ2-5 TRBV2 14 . TGTGCCAGCAATCAACTGAACCTCCAAGAGACCCAGTACTTC CASNQLNLQETQYF
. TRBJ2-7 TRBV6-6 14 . TGTGCCAGCAGTTACAAGGGCCAGTCCTACGAGCAGTACTTC CASSYKGQSYEQYF
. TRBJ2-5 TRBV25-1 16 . TGTGCCAGCAGTACCCTCCGTATGAAGTTACGGGAGACCCAGTACTTC CASSTLRMKLRETQYF
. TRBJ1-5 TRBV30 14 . TGTGCCTGGGCCACCTCAGGGTTTGCTCAGCCCCAGCATTTT CAWATSGFAQPQHF
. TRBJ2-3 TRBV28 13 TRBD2 TGTGCCAGCAAACCGGGAGGGCTAGATACGCAGTATTTT CASKPGGLDTQYF
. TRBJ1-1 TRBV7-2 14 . TGTGCCAGCGCTACCCTGTGGGGGGGAACTGAAGCTTTCTTT CASATLWGGTEAFF
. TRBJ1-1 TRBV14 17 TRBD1 TGTGCCAGCAGCCAAGGGAGGGGGCGTCTAAGGAGGACTGAAGCTTTCTTT CASSQGRGRLRRTEAFF
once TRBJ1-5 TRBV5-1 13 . TGCGCCAGCAGCGAGACAGGAAATCAGCCCCAGCATTTT CASSETGNQPQHF
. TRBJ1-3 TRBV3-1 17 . TGTGCCAGCACCCCGGCTGGCGGGCCTCGAAATGGAAACACCATATATTTT CASTPAGGPRNGNTIYF
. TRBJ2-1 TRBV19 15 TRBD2 TGTGCCAGTAGTAGAAGCGGGACCCCCTACAATGAGCAGTTCTTC CASSRSGTPYNEQFF
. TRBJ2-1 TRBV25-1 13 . TGTGCCAGCAGTGAATGGGGCAACAATGAGCAGTTCTTC CASSEWGNNEQFF
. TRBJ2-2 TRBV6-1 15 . TGTGCCAGCAAAGCAGGGTCGGGTAGCACCGGGGAGCTGTTTTTT CASKAGSGSTGELFF
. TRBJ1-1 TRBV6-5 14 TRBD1 TGTGCCAGCAGATCTCGGACAGGTAACACTGAAGCTTTCTTT CASRSRTGNTEAFF
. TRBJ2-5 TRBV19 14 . TGTGCCAGTAGTACAAGGGTCCCTGGGGGGACCCAGTACTTC CASSTRVPGGTQYF
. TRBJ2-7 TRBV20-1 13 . TGCAGTGCTCCTTGGGACGGTTCCTACGAGCAGTACTTC CSAPWDGSYEQYF
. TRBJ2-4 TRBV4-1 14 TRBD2 TGCGCCAGCAGCCAGGGCGGGACTAGTGATACTCAGTACTTC CASSQGGTSDTQYF
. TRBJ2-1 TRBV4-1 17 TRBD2 TGCGCCAGCAGCCAGATCCGGACTAGCGGTTCCTACAATGAGCAGTTCTTC CASSQIRTSGSYNEQFF
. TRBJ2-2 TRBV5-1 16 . TGCGCCAGCAGCCCGAGGACGGTGGGGAACACCGGGGAGCTGTTTTTT CASSPRTVGNTGELFF
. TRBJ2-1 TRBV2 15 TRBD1 TGTGCCAGCAGTTCCCGGGACAGGGGAAACAATGAGCAGTTCTTC CASSSRDRGNNEQFF
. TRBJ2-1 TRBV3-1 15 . TGTGCCAGCAGCCAAGACTATAGCTCCTACAATGAGCAGTTCTTC CASSQDYSSYNEQFF
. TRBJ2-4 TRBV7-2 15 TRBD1 TGTGCCAGCAGCCCTAGTGTGGACAGGGTGGCCATTCAGTACTTC CASSPSVDRVAIQYF
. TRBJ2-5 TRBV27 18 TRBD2 TGTGCCAGCAGCAGGGGACTAGCGGGAGCTTGGTACCAAGAGACCCAGTACTTC CASSRGLAGAWYQETQYF
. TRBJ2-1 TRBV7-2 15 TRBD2 TGTGCCAGCACTTCCGTTGTCGGGGGGGCGAATGAGCAGTTCTTC CASTSVVGGANEQFF
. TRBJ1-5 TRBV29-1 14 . TGCAGCGTCACATGGACGGGTAGCAATCAGCCCCAGCATTTT CSVTWTGSNQPQHF
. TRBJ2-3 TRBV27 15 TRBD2 TGTGCCAGCAGGCTCGGACTAGCGGGAGGAGATACGCAGTATTTT CASRLGLAGGDTQYF
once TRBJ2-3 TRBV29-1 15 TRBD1 TGCAGCGTTTCTCCGGGACAGGTGGCCCCAGATACGCAGTATTTT CSVSPGQVAPDTQYF
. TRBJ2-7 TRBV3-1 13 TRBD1 TGTGCCAGCAGCCAAGGACAGGGTAACGAGCAGTACTTC CASSQGQGNEQYF
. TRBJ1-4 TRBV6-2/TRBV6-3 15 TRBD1 TGTGCCAGCAGCGACGGGACAGGTGGAAATGAAAAACTGTTTTTT CASSDGTGGNEKLFF
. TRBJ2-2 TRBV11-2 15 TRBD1 TGTGCCAGCAGCGGGGGGACAGGCGGGACCGGGGAGCTGTTTTTT CASSGGTGGTGELFF
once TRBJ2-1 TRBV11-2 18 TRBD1 TGTGCCAGCAGCTCTACCTCGTGGGGAGGGACAGGGGACAATGAGCAGTTCTTC CASSSTSWGGTGDNEQFF
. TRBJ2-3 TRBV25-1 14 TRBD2 TGTGCCAGCACACGGACTAGCGGCACAGATACGCAGTATTTT CASTRTSGTDTQYF
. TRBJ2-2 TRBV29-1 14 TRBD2 TGCAGCGTTGGCCGCGGGAGGGCCCCCGGGGAGCTGTTTTTT CSVGRGRAPGELFF
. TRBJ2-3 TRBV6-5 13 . TGTGCCAGCTCCAGGGACCCGACAGATACGCAGTATTTT CASSRDPTDTQYF
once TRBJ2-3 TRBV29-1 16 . TGCAGCGTTGAAGATCGAATTGTATCTAGCACAGATACGCAGTATTTT CSVEDRIVSSTDTQYF
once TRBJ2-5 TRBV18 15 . TGTGCCAGCTCACCACTGGTCGCAGGAGAAGAGACCCAGTACTTC CASSPLVAGEETQYF
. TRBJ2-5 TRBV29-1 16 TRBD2 TGCAGCGTTGATCCCTTAGGCGGGAGCAGCCAAGAGACCCAGTACTTC CSVDPLGGSSQETQYF
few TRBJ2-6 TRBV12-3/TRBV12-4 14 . TGTGCCAGCAGTTGGAGCTCTGGGGCCAACGTCCTGACTTTC CASSWSSGANVLTF
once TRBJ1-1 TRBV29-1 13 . TGCAGCGTTGAGCGGGGGCGAAACACTGAAGCTTTCTTT CSVERGRNTEAFF
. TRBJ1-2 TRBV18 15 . TGTGCCAGCTCACCACCGGAAGCCCCGATCGTTGGCTACACCTTC CASSPPEAPIVGYTF
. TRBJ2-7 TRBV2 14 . TGTGCCAGCAGTGCCGGACTACCCCCCTACGAGCAGTACTTC CASSAGLPPYEQYF
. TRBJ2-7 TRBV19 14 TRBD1 TGTGCCAGTAGGATTCGACAGGGGGCTAACGAGCAGTACTTC CASRIRQGANEQYF
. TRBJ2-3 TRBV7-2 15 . TGTGCCAGCAGCCTTCAGGGCCTTAGCACAGATACGCAGTATTTT CASSLQGLSTDTQYF
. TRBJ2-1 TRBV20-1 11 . TGCAGTGCTAACGACTACGATGAGCAGTTCTTC CSANDYDEQFF